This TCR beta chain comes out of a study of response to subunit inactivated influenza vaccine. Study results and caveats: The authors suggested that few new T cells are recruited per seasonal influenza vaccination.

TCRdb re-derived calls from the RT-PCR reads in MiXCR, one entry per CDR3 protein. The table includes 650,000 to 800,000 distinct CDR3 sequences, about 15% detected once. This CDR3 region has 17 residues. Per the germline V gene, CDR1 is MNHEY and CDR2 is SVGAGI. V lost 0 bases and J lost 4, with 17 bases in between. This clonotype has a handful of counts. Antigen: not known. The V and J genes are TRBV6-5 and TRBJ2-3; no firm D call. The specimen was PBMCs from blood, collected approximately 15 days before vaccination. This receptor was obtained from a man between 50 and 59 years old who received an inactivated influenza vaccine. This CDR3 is CASSYSSAGSESDTQYF. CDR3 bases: TGTGCCAGCAGTTACTCTTCCGCAGGAAGCGAGTCAGATACGCAGTATTTT.